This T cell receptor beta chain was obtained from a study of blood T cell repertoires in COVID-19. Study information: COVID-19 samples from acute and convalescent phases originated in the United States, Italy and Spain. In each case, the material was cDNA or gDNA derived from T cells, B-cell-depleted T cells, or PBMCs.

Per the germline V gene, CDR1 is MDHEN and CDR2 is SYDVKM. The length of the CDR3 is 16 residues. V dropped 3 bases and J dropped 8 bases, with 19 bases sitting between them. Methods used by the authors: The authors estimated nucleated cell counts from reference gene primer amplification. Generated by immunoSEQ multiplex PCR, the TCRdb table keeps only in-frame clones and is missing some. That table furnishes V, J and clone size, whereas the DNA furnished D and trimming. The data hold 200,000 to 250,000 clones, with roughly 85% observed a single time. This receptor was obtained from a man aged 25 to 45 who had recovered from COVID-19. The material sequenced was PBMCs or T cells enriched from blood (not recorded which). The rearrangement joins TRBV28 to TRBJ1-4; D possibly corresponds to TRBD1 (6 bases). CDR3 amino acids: CASSLGGGGLVEKLFF. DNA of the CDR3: TGTGCCAGCAGTTTGGGCGGGGGCGGCCTAGTCGAAAAACTGTTTTTT.